Below, one TCR beta chain is given with its context. The sample originates from a study of blood T cell repertoires in COVID-19. Study background: The United States, Italy and Spain provided the acute and convalescent COVID-19 samples.

Germline trimming cut 1 base from V and 3 bases from J; bases unmatched to any gene: 11. The V gene's germline CDR1 is LGHDT and CDR2 YNNKEL (reference sequence). The CDR3 is 19 residues long. TCRdb's copy holds only in-frame clones and misses some; the assay was immunoSEQ multiplex PCR. The sample contains about 160,000 clones, around 87% of which appear only once. The V call is TRBV3-1 (or the pseudogene TRBV3-2), the J call TRBJ2-1; the match to TRBD2 covers 11 bases. The clonotype comes from a woman in her sixties or seventies with COVID-19, enrolled during active disease. The material sequenced was peripheral blood. This CDR3 is CASSQVRLAGGEDYNEQFF. Here the CDR3 DNA reads TGTGCCAGCAGCCAAGTCCGGCTAGCGGGGGGAGAAGACTACAATGAGCAGTTCTTC.